A single sample is the source of the 10 T cell receptor beta chains below, sequenced in a study of T-cell reconstitution after alpha-beta-depleted transplantation in children. Construction of the TCRbeta library involved unique molecular identifiers. MiXCR, run by TCRdb on the PCR reads, gives a single entry per CDR3 protein. The repertoire holds 450,000 to 500,000 distinct CDR3 sequences, with around 13% as singletons. Sequenced here: PBMCs from the stem cell graft donor, sampled from the stem cell graft. The source is a human donor who donated a stem cell graft to a child with combined immunodeficiency.

This clonotype came up many times. The chain is built from TRBV5-1 and TRBJ1-1; D is unclear. The CDR3 contains 13 residues. The germline V gene has CDR1 SGHRS and CDR2 YFSETQ. V gave up 0 bases and J gave up 4 bases, with 7 bases separating them. CDR3 nucleotide sequence: TGCGCCAGCAGCTTGGTACACGGCACTGAAGCTTTCTTT. This gives the protein CASSLVHGTEAFF.

This clonotype appeared a few times. The V gene is TRBV7-6, the J gene TRBJ2-5, with a weak D call TRBD2 (5 bases). The CDR3 contains 16 residues. Trimming took 2 bases from V and 5 from J, leaving 18 bases between them. From germline, CDR1 is SGHVS and CDR2 FNYEAQ. The CDR3 bases are TGTGCCAGCAGCTTAAGCCCCCTGGGAGCATGGGAGACCCAGTACTTC. It specifies CASSLSPLGAWETQYF.

This clonotype was found a few times. The chain combines TRBV6-5 with TRBJ2-1; D is unresolved. The CDR3 spans 15 residues. Between the trimmed V and J ends, which lost 6 bases and 7 bases, there was a span of 19 bases. The germline gives CDR1 MNHEY, CDR2 SVGAGI. In DNA form, the CDR3 reads TGTGCCAGCAGCCCTAAGGGTCCACTTAGAAATGAGCAGTTCTTC. Protein sequence: CASSPKGPLRNEQFF.

This clonotype has more than one count but fewer than ten. V is TRBV4-3 and J is TRBJ1-6, with TRBD1 matching 7 bases. Trimming cost V 4 bases and J 7 bases; bases outside gene matches: 10. Germline lookup yields CDR1 LGHNA and CDR2 YSLEER. There are 16 residues in the CDR3. CDR3 loop: CASSRSSAGGNSPLHF. The CDR3 DNA reads TGCGCCAGCAGCCGTTCTTCGGCAGGGGGGAATTCACCCCTCCACTTT.

This clonotype has at least ten counts. The chain joins TRBV5-5 to TRBJ2-5; D gene uncertain. CDR3 length: 14 amino acids. Germline-derived CDR1 and CDR2 are SGHKS and YYEKEE (reference sequence). V lost 2 bases and J lost 2, with 10 bases in between. The CDR3 protein is CASSLISRQETQYF. In DNA, the CDR3 is TGTGCCAGCAGCTTAATCAGCAGACAAGAGACCCAGTACTTC.

The V gene is TRBV7-9, the J gene TRBJ1-1, with D maybe TRBD1 (5 bases). CDR1 and CDR2 (germline): SEHNR, FQNEAQ (reference sequence). There are 14 residues in the CDR3. V was shortened by 5 bases and J by 4 bases, with 14 bases between the two germline ends. CDR3 DNA: TGTGCCAGCAGCCCAAGGGGACGCGGCACTGAAGCTTTCTTT. The encoded protein is CASSPRGRGTEAFF.

This clonotype was picked up many times. The genes are TRBV29-1 and TRBJ2-7; 10 bases line up with TRBD1. CDR3 length: 13 amino acids. Germline lookup yields CDR1 SQVTM and CDR2 ANQGSEA. After removal of 6 bases from V and 2 bases from J, the junction contained 4 bases not matched to a gene. CDR3 bases: TGCAGCGTGACAGGGGGCTTGACCTACGAGCAGTACTTC. The encoded protein is CSVTGGLTYEQYF.

This clonotype occurred many times. V gene TRBV12-3 or TRBV12-4 combines with J gene TRBJ2-7, with a weak D call TRBD2 (6 bases). Between the trimmed V and J ends, which lost 1 base and 3 bases, there was a span of 13 bases. CDR3 length: 15 amino acids. CDR3 residues: CASSLGEAPSYEQYF. Here the CDR3 DNA reads TGTGCCAGCAGTTTAGGGGAGGCCCCTAGCTACGAGCAGTACTTC.

A few counts support this clonotype. This chain connects TRBV12-3 or TRBV12-4 to TRBJ1-6; tentative D call: TRBD1 (6 bases). The CDR3 runs 13 residues. Trimming removed 7 bases at V and 8 bases at J, with 12 bases between. Here the CDR3 reads CASTDNRDSPLHF. Written as DNA, the CDR3 is TGTGCCAGCACCGATAACAGGGATTCACCCCTCCACTTT.

This clonotype was picked up a small number of times. The chain recombines TRBV24-1 with TRBJ1-1; D gene uncertain. The CDR3 spans 14 residues. The V end was cut by 0 bases, the J end by 1 base, with 5 bases between. CDR1 KGHDR and CDR2 SFDVKD come from the germline V gene. This chain's CDR3 is CATSDLPPNTEAFF. Written as DNA, the CDR3 is TGTGCCACCAGTGATTTGCCCCCGAACACTGAAGCTTTCTTT.